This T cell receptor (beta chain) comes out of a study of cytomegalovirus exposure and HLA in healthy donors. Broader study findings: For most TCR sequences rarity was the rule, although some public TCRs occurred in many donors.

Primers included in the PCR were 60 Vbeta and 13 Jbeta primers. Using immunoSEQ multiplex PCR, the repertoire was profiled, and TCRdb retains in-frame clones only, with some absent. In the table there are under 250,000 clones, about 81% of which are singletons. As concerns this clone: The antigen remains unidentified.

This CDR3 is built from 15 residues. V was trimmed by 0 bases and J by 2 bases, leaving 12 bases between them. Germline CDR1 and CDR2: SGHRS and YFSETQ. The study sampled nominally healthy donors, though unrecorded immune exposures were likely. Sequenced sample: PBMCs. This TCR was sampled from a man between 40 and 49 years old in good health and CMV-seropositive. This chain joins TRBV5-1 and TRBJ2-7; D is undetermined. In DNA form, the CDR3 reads TGCGCCAGCAGCTTGGGGGTCCCCGCGGCCTACGAGCAGTACTTC. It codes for CASSLGVPAAYEQYF.